Following are 26 T cell receptor beta chains from one sample sequenced in a study of shared T cell receptors in the human thymus. The data were produced by immunoSEQ multiplex PCR, yet TCRdb's version contains in-frame clones alone and is incomplete. The sample contains approximately 490,000 clones, approximately 80% of which appear only once. The same specimen was also included in a second study, on human thymus T cells.

The specimen sequenced was thymocytes. The source of these receptors is a boy younger than two with a congenital heart defect.

The chain has TRBV19 and TRBJ2-1; 11 positions agree with TRBD2. V lost 5 bases to trimming and J lost 9 bases; unmatched junction nucleotides: 9. Germline-derived CDR1 and CDR2 are LNHDA and SQIVND (reference sequence). The CDR3 runs 15 residues. CDR3 loop: CASSPQTSGTVEQFF. CDR3 bases: TGTGCCAGTAGTCCTCAGACTAGCGGGACGGTTGAGCAGTTCTTC.

The J gene is TRBJ1-1, the V gene TRBV30; a weak D match, TRBD1 (5 bases). CDR1 GTSNPN and CDR2 SVGIG come from the germline V gene (reference sequence). This CDR3 contains 13 residues. The ends were cut back, 4 bases at V and 3 bases at J, with 12 bases in the middle. CDR3 coding DNA: TGTGCCTGGACGCCAGGGATTGACACTGAAGCTTTCTTT. Amino acids: CAWTPGIDTEAFF.

This chain connects TRBV5-1 to TRBJ2-1; 11 bases match TRBD2. CDR3 size: 20 residues. Germline CDR1 SGHRS, CDR2 YFSETQ. With V trimmed by 0 bases and J by 4 bases, 15 bases remained unmatched. The CDR3 region is CASSLGASGRRNVRYNEQFF. CDR3 in DNA: TGCGCCAGCAGCTTGGGTGCTAGCGGGAGGAGAAACGTCCGGTACAATGAGCAGTTCTTC. Supplemented by reference TRBV5-1 and TRBJ2-1, the full variable domain reads KAGVTQTPRYLIKTRGQQVTLSCSPISGHRSVSWYQQTPGQGLQFLFEYFSETQRNKGNFPGRFSGRQFSNSRSEMNVSTLELGDSALYLCASSLGASGRRNVRYNEQFFGPGTRLTVL.

This clone was detected a few times. The chain combines TRBV11-2 with TRBJ2-2, with TRBD1 matching over 7 bases. The CDR3 extends over 16 amino acids. The germline gives CDR1 SGHAT, CDR2 FQNNGV. J gave up 3 bases and V 1 base, and 5 bases lay outside the gene matches. The CDR3 protein is CASSLVRQGDTGELFF. The CDR3 DNA is TGTGCCAGCAGCTTAGTTCGACAGGGAGACACCGGGGAGCTGTTTTTT.

V usage is TRBV18 and J usage is TRBJ1-1; possible D gene TRBD1, 5 bases. The germline V gene encodes CDR1 KGHSH and CDR2 LQKENI. V was trimmed by 6 bases and J by 1 base, leaving 9 bases between them. The CDR3 contains 13 residues. CDR3 sequence (DNA): TGTGCCAGCTCTACCCAGGGGAACACTGAAGCTTTCTTT. It is translated as CASSTQGNTEAFF.

The rearrangement joins TRBV15 to TRBJ2-3; possibly TRBD1 for D (5 bases). V was pared by 4 bases and J by 5 bases, with 16 bases between. The V gene's germline CDR1 is LNHNV and CDR2 YYDKDF (reference sequence). The CDR3 extends over 15 amino acids. CDR3 sequence (DNA): TGTGCCACCAGCACCTGGACACCAGCGAGAGATACGCAGTATTTT. Its protein is CATSTWTPARDTQYF.

This clone has a handful of counts. The chain links TRBV4-3 to TRBJ2-1; the match to TRBD2 covers 14 bases. Germline CDR1 reads LGHNA; CDR2 reads YSLEER. The V segment lost 4 bases and the J segment 7 bases; nucleotides outside the gene matches: 3. The CDR3 is made up of 15 amino acids. This chain's CDR3 is CASSPGLAGENEQFF. In nucleotides, the CDR3 is TGCGCCAGCAGCCCGGGACTAGCGGGAGAAAATGAGCAGTTCTTC.

The chain links TRBV5-8 to TRBJ1-2, with TRBD1 identical over 7 bases. With V trimmed by 2 bases and J by 3 bases, 1 base remained unmatched. Germline CDR1 SGHTS, CDR2 YDEGEE. This CDR3 comprises 13 residues. The CDR3 reads CASSFGTDYGYTF. Here the CDR3 DNA reads TGTGCCAGCAGCTTTGGGACAGACTATGGCTACACCTTC.

The chain links TRBV11-2 to TRBJ2-1; D remains ambiguous. Looked up from germline, CDR1 is SGHAT and CDR2 is FQNNGV. The CDR3 consists of 11 residues. V lost 4 bases to trimming and J lost 8 bases, with 6 bases between them. DNA of the CDR3: TGTGCCAGCAGCTCCCCTGATGAGCAGTTCTTC. It codes for CASSSPDEQFF.

Here the CDR3 DNA reads TGTGCCAGCAGCAGCAAACCAGCGGGAGGGCAGGAGACCCAGTACTTC. It codes for CASSSKPAGGQETQYF. V and J are TRBV5-4 and TRBJ2-5; 10 bases match TRBD2. Germline CDR1 SGHNT, CDR2 YYREEE (reference sequence). V lost 4 bases, J lost 5 bases, and 11 bases stayed unmatched. The CDR3 is 16 residues long.

This clone has only a few counts. This chain connects TRBV30 to TRBJ2-3, with 11 bases matching TRBD2. The CDR3 runs 19 residues. The V and J ends lost 0 bases and 0 bases, in that order; junction bases with no gene match: 11. Germline V gene data show CDR1 as GTSNPN and CDR2 as SVGIG (reference sequence). CDR3 nucleotides: TGTGCCTGGAGTGTACATTGGCTAGCGGGAGGAATGAGCACAGATACGCAGTATTTT. Translation: CAWSVHWLAGGMSTDTQYF.

V usage is TRBV25-1 and J usage is TRBJ1-2, with 7 bases matching TRBD1. The junction had 9 bases not matched to a gene; V was cut back by 2 bases and J by 6 bases. This CDR3 spans 15 amino acids. Germline V gives CDR1 MGHDK, CDR2 SYGVNS. The CDR3 reads CASSEGWTGGNGYTF. The CDR3, as DNA: TGTGCCAGCAGTGAAGGGTGGACAGGAGGGAATGGCTACACCTTC.

The genes are TRBV6-1 and TRBJ2-7; TRBD1 agrees at 10 bases. V was clipped by 7 bases and J by 3 bases; unmatched bases: 6. CDR3 length equals 14 residues. The germline V gene encodes CDR1 MNHNS and CDR2 SASEGT. CDR3 region: CASNRTGGIYEQYF. CDR3 sequence (DNA): TGTGCCAGCAATAGGACAGGGGGGATCTACGAGCAGTACTTC.

This sequence joins TRBV27 and TRBJ2-7; tentatively, D is TRBD2 (5 bases). Germline CDR1 is MNHEY and CDR2 is SMNVEV (reference sequence). The CDR3 loop spans 18 amino acids. Trimming removed 5 bases from V and 0 bases from J, with 23 bases in between. The CDR3 reads CASSPSKATWRPSYEQYF. The CDR3 nucleotides are TGTGCCAGCAGTCCTTCAAAAGCAACGTGGAGGCCCTCCTACGAGCAGTACTTC.

The gene calls are TRBV10-3 and TRBJ2-3; D possibly corresponds to TRBD2 (6 bases). Trimming removed 7 bases at V and 2 bases at J, with 16 bases between. The germline gives CDR1 ENHRY, CDR2 SYGVKD. The CDR3 is 15 amino acids. CDR3 nucleotides: TGTGCCATCACCCCGGGAGCGGGCAACACAGATACGCAGTATTTT. The encoded protein is CAITPGAGNTDTQYF.

There are a few counts of this clone. The chain carries TRBV7-3 and TRBJ2-6; 7 bases align to TRBD1. The CDR3 has 18 amino acids. Germline assignment: CDR1 SGHTA and CDR2 FQGTGA. Losses at the gene ends were 3 bases for V and 0 bases for J; bases not matched to a gene: 8. The CDR3 sequence: CASSFPQGSISGANVLTF. CDR3 sequence (DNA): TGTGCCAGCAGCTTCCCACAGGGGTCCATCTCTGGGGCCAACGTCCTGACTTTC.

This sequence joins TRBV29-1 and TRBJ2-2; maybe TRBD2 (5 bases). The CDR3 consists of 16 residues. Trimming took off 4 bases at V and 3 bases at J, with 18 bases between the two ends. Germline CDR1 reads SQVTM; CDR2 reads ANQGSEA. The CDR3 sequence: CSVAPKGSGDTGELFF. CDR3 in DNA: TGCAGCGTTGCCCCCAAGGGTTCCGGGGACACCGGGGAGCTGTTTTTT.

The chain recombines TRBV5-6 with TRBJ2-7, with D maybe TRBD2 (6 bases). Germline V gene data show CDR1 as SGHDT and CDR2 as YYEEEE. Trimming removed 0 bases at V and 2 bases at J, with 9 bases between. The CDR3 has 14 residues. CDR3 in DNA: TGTGCCAGCAGCTTGGGCGGGGTTCCCTACGAGCAGTACTTC. Protein: CASSLGGVPYEQYF.

The rearrangement uses TRBV6-1 and TRBJ2-3, with D tentatively TRBD2 (6 bases). Trimming took 4 bases from V and 3 from J, leaving 14 bases between them. Germline CDR1 MNHNS, CDR2 SASEGT. This CDR3 comprises 15 residues. CDR3 loop: CASSVTGEGTDTQYF. As DNA, the CDR3 is TGTGCCAGCAGTGTTACGGGAGAGGGGACAGATACGCAGTATTTT.

CDR3 in DNA: TGTGCCAGCAGTTACTCGAGGGTGCAGCTCTCCTACGAGCAGTACTTC. Translated: CASSYSRVQLSYEQYF. The chain has TRBV6-6 and TRBJ2-7, with D possibly TRBD2 on 5 matching bases. The CDR3 totals 16 residues. The ends were cut back, 0 bases at V and 0 bases at J, with 12 bases in the middle. CDR1 MNHNY and CDR2 SVGAGI come from the germline V gene (reference sequence).

The chain has TRBV6-5 and TRBJ2-2; 7 nucleotides line up with TRBD1. Per germline, CDR1 MNHEY and CDR2 SVGAGI. There are 13 residues in the CDR3. The V segment lost 3 bases and the J segment 6 bases; nucleotides outside the gene matches: 1. The CDR3 bases are TGTGCCAGCAGTTATAGGGGGCCCGGGGAGCTGTTTTTT. Encoded protein: CASSYRGPGELFF.

The chain has TRBV7-3 and TRBJ1-1; 7 nucleotides agree with TRBD1. Losses at the gene ends were 2 bases for V and 6 bases for J; bases not matched to a gene: 6. Germline assignment: CDR1 SGHTA and CDR2 FQGTGA. The CDR3 covers 14 residues. CDR3 nucleotide sequence: TGTGCCAGCAGCTTACGGGCAGGGGGTGCTGAAGCTTTCTTT. Encoded protein: CASSLRAGGAEAFF.

This chain uses TRBV30 with TRBJ2-7; 9 bases are shared with TRBD2. CDR1 and CDR2 from the germline V gene are GTSNPN and SVGIG (reference sequence). This CDR3 region has 16 residues. Unmatched junction bases numbered 16, after V lost 4 bases and J lost 6 bases. CDR3 coding DNA: TGTGCCTGGACCCCCACGGGAATAGCGGGAGCTTTCGAGCAGTACTTC. It codes for CAWTPTGIAGAFEQYF.

The CDR3 DNA is TGTGCCAGCAGCCTTCGACCATCCCCCCTAGACTATGGCTACACCTTC. As protein: CASSLRPSPLDYGYTF. J is TRBJ1-2 and V is TRBV6-6, with no clear D. Germline CDR1 and CDR2: MNHNY and SVGAGI (reference sequence). Trimming removed 6 bases at V and 3 bases at J, with 20 bases between. The length of the CDR3 is 16 residues.

A single count supports this clone. The V gene is TRBV27, the J gene TRBJ1-1, with 7 nucleotides matching TRBD1. The length of the CDR3 is 19 residues. The V gene's germline CDR1 is MNHEY and CDR2 SMNVEV (reference sequence). V trimming: 2 bases; J trimming: 1 base; junction bases outside the gene matches: 16. CDR3 DNA sequence: TGTGCCAGCAGTTTAGGGGCGCCTAAACCACAGGGGACGAACACTGAAGCTTTCTTT. Translating it yields CASSLGAPKPQGTNTEAFF.

This clone was found a few times. This chain uses TRBV14 with TRBJ2-1; tentatively, D is TRBD1 (6 bases). V was cut by 0 bases and J by 9 bases, with 12 bases left in between. The germline V gene encodes CDR1 SGHDN and CDR2 FVKESK. The CDR3 runs to 14 residues. The DNA for the CDR3 is TGTGCCAGCAGCCAAGATTCCCCCAGGGGTGAGCAGTTCTTC. Residues: CASSQDSPRGEQFF.